A selection of T cell receptor beta chains follows, all from one sample in a study of CD8 T cells in Susac syndrome. TCRdb reprocessed the immunoSEQ multiplex PCR reads with MiXCR, giving one entry per CDR3 protein. Of 200,000 to 250,000 distinct CDR3 sequences listed, 95% were seen once; the top ten hold 0.095%. The sequencing sample was made of CD4+ T cells from PBMCs. These receptors were obtained from a human donor with multiple sclerosis. The CDR3 runs from the conserved cysteine through the conserved F or W. A D gene is named only where the DNA matches it firmly. The size entry is marked missing in some rows and otherwise reads once, few, many or a size class.

cdr3_nt cdr3_aa d_call j_call v_call clone_size
TGCAGTGCTAGAGATAGTCTGAAGTCCTACGAGCAGTACTTC CSARDSLKSYEQYF - TRBJ2-7 TRBV20-1 once
TGTGCCAGCAGCGTTCTCCCAACGCGAGGGACAGATACGCAGTATTTT CASSVLPTRGTDTQYF - TRBJ2-3 TRBV9 -
TGCAGTGCTAGACAATACTTCGCCGGGACTCGACGTGGTGAGCAGTTCTTC CSARQYFAGTRRGEQFF - TRBJ2-1 TRBV20-1 once
TGTGCCAGCAGCCCCGCCGGCTATGAGCAGTTCTTC CASSPAGYEQFF - TRBJ2-1 TRBV9 -
TGTGCCATCGGTCTAGGGATGGATACGCAGTATTTT CAIGLGMDTQYF - TRBJ2-3 TRBV10-3 -
TGCAGCGCCCGCCTGACAGGGAACACCGGGGAGCTGTTTTTT CSARLTGNTGELFF - TRBJ2-2 TRBV29-1 once
TGTGCCAGCAGCAGGGACCACAATGGCTACACCTTC CASSRDHNGYTF - TRBJ1-2 TRBV7-9 -
TGTGCCAGCAGCGTAGCCCTGGCGGGGCGACATGGCTACACCTTC CASSVALAGRHGYTF - TRBJ1-2 TRBV9 -
TGTGCCAGTAGTGACAGGGGGCCTCGACTCCTGACTTTC CASSDRGPRLLTF TRBD1 TRBJ2-6 TRBV19 -
TGTGCCATCAGTGGTGGTGGTGAGACCCAGTACTTC CAISGGGETQYF - TRBJ2-5 TRBV10-3 -
TGTGCCAGCAGTTACCCGGGGACGGAGGCAAATAATTCACCCCTCCACTTT CASSYPGTEANNSPLHF - TRBJ1-6 TRBV6-5 -
TGTGCCAGCAGCTTAGCCAGGGGCAGTTCACCCCTCCACTTT CASSLARGSSPLHF - TRBJ1-6 TRBV11-3 -
TGCAGTGCTAGTTCCAGGGCAGCCCAAGAGACCCAGTACTTC CSASSRAAQETQYF - TRBJ2-5 TRBV20-1 -
TGTGCCACCAGTGAAGGTCCGTCCGATACGCAGTATTTT CATSEGPSDTQYF - TRBJ2-3 TRBV24-1 once
TGTGCCAGCAGCTTAGGAGGGACAGGGGGCTTAAGGGACATTCAGTACTTC CASSLGGTGGLRDIQYF TRBD1 TRBJ2-4 TRBV7-9 once
TGTGCCAGCAGTGATTTGGGTTTAGAGACCCAGTACTTC CASSDLGLETQYF - TRBJ2-5 TRBV25-1 -
TGTGCCAGCAGTGGTGCGGGGGGTCAACTGTTTTTT CASSGAGGQLFF - TRBJ1-4 TRBV2 -
TGCAGTGCTAGAGGGGGAGGGCCTGGCACCGGGGAGCTGTTTTTT CSARGGGPGTGELFF TRBD2 TRBJ2-2 TRBV20-1 -
TGCAGTGCTACCGAGGGGGGACAGGGCACAGATACGCAGTATTTT CSATEGGQGTDTQYF TRBD1 TRBJ2-3 TRBV20-1 -
TGCGCCAGCCGAGTGGGACAGACGGATGTCTACACCTTC CASRVGQTDVYTF TRBD1 TRBJ1-2 TRBV10-2 -
TGCAGCGCTGTAACAGGGGGCAATCAGCCCCAGCATTTT CSAVTGGNQPQHF TRBD1 TRBJ1-5 TRBV29-1 -
TGTGCCAGCAGCAAAACCGGGACAGGGCCGGATACGCAGTATTTT CASSKTGTGPDTQYF TRBD1 TRBJ2-3 TRBV5-4 -
TGTGCCTGGAGCAGGGAGGGCTATGGCTACACCTTC CAWSREGYGYTF - TRBJ1-2 TRBV30 -
TGCAGTGCTACTCCGGGACAGGGGGCGTGGGATACGCAGTATTTT CSATPGQGAWDTQYF TRBD1 TRBJ2-3 TRBV20-1 once
TGCAGTGCTAGAGATTTGCTCAGGGAGTCTCGGATCCATGGCTACACCTTC CSARDLLRESRIHGYTF - TRBJ1-2 TRBV20-1 -
TGCAGTGCTAGAGGACAGTTGAGCTCCTATAATTCACCCCTCCACTTT CSARGQLSSYNSPLHF - TRBJ1-6 TRBV20-1 -